This TCR beta chain was found in a study of regulatory T cells in long-lasting Graves disease. Study results and limitations: With a small sample size, accuracy may have been reduced.

The CDR3 is 15 amino acids. V was clipped by 6 bases and J by 5 bases; unmatched bases: 10. Time point described: newly diagnosed GD, antithyroid drugs for less than 3 months. RNA from PBMCs was the source of the TCR library. This clonotype was observed many times. Its antigen is still unknown. Arm-PCR of CDR3 regions with iRepertoire HTBI primers generated TCR beta libraries. TCRdb re-called the multiplex PCR reads with MiXCR, one entry per CDR3 protein. The repertoire holds under 800,000 distinct CDR3 sequences, with 15% to 20% as singletons. These data are also associated with another study on T cells in Graves' hyperthyroidism and ophthalmopathy. That paper notes: Carried out on the TCR CDR3, a first-round RT-PCR used the HTBI primer set. Blood also showed most of the thyroid clonotypes that were expanded above 0.001.

The sequence derives from a woman in her twenties or thirties with Graves disease. Here the sequenced sample was peripheral blood mononuclear cells (PBMCs), taken at new diagnosis, from a patient treated with antithyroid drugs. The chain carries TRBV12-3 or TRBV12-4 and TRBJ2-1; 7 bases match TRBD2. The DNA of the CDR3 is TGTGCCAGCAGCTGGGGCGGGAGTTTCGACAATGAGCAGTTCTTC. Amino acid sequence: CASSWGGSFDNEQFF.